A single sample gave rise to the 13 T cell receptor beta chains below, sequenced in a study of blood T cell repertoires in COVID-19. TCRdb's table, derived via immunoSEQ multiplex PCR, lists solely in-frame clones and lacks some. Of about 250,000 clones in the sample, 85% to 95% were seen once. Specimen: PBMCs or T cells enriched from blood (not recorded which). These receptors all come from a woman aged 18-29 years who had recovered from COVID-19.

This chain links TRBV2 with TRBJ1-1; 7 nucleotides line up with TRBD1. Looked up from germline, CDR1 is SNHLY and CDR2 is FYNNEI. J lost 4 bases, V lost 7 bases, and 6 bases had no gene match. The CDR3 is 13 amino acids. The CDR3 reads CASTEGQVTEAFF. In DNA form, the CDR3 reads TGTGCCAGCACCGAAGGACAGGTCACTGAAGCTTTCTTT.

V usage is TRBV5-1 and J usage is TRBJ2-1; 11 positions agree with TRBD2. The trim removed 2 bases at V and 5 bases at J, leaving 3 bases unmatched. CDR3 length: 15 residues. Germline V gene data show CDR1 as SGHRS and CDR2 as YFSETQ. For the CDR3, the DNA is TGCGCCAGCAGCTTTTCTAGCGGGGGGAACAATGAGCAGTTCTTC. This codes for CASSFSSGGNNEQFF. The whole variable domain, remainder taken from reference TRBV5-1 and TRBJ2-1, is KAGVTQTPRYLIKTRGQQVTLSCSPISGHRSVSWYQQTPGQGLQFLFEYFSETQRNKGNFPGRFSGRQFSNSRSEMNVSTLELGDSALYLCASSFSSGGNNEQFFGPGTRLTVL.

This sequence joins TRBV25-1 and TRBJ1-2, with TRBD1 matching over 9 bases. With V trimmed by 5 bases and J by 8 bases, 6 bases remained unmatched. Germline V lookup: CDR1 MGHDK, CDR2 SYGVNS. This CDR3 region has 13 residues. CDR3 bases: TGTGCCAGCAGTTACACAGGGGGCCAGGGCTACACCTTC. Encoded protein: CASSYTGGQGYTF.

Only one count was recorded for this clone. CDR3 in DNA: TGTGCCATGAGAGGGAACACTGAAGCTTTCTTT. This codes for CAMRGNTEAFF. The chain recombines TRBV2 with TRBJ1-1; the D is unclear. Trimming took off 10 bases at V and 1 base at J, with 7 bases between the two ends. Per germline, CDR1 SNHLY and CDR2 FYNNEI. The length of the CDR3 is 11 residues.

This chain joins TRBV7-9 and TRBJ1-3; 7 bases are a match to TRBD1. Germline CDR1 is SEHNR and CDR2 is FQNEAQ (reference sequence). The CDR3 loop spans 17 amino acids. The junction had 10 bases not matched to a gene; V was cut back by 5 bases and J by 0 bases. CDR3 sequence: CASSRIGTANSGNTIYF. In DNA form, the CDR3 reads TGTGCCAGCAGCCGGATAGGGACAGCGAACTCTGGAAACACCATATATTTT. Together with reference TRBV7-9 and TRBJ1-3, the CDR3 gives the full variable domain: DTGVSQNPRHKITKRGQNVTFRCDPISEHNRLYWYRQTLGQGPEFLTYFQNEAQLEKSRLLSDRFSAERPKGSFSTLEIQRTEQGDSAMYLCASSRIGTANSGNTIYFGEGSWLTVV.

V usage is TRBV9 and J usage is TRBJ2-1; 7 bases are shared with TRBD2. The CDR3 has 15 amino acids. CDR1 SGDLS and CDR2 YYNGEE come from the germline V gene. Unmatched junction bases numbered 8, after V lost 4 bases and J lost 4 bases. In nucleotides, the CDR3 is TGTGCCAGCAGCCCCGGACTAGGCTATTACAATGAGCAGTTCTTC. Protein: CASSPGLGYYNEQFF.

This sequence joins TRBV10-3 and TRBJ2-7; tentatively, D is TRBD2 (5 bases). Between the trimmed V and J ends, which lost 6 bases and 4 bases, there was a span of 13 bases. The germline V gene has CDR1 ENHRY and CDR2 SYGVKD. CDR3 size: 13 residues. The CDR3 sequence is CAIRADGEYEQYF. DNA for the CDR3: TGTGCCATCAGGGCGGACGGGGAGTACGAGCAGTACTTC.

The DNA of the CDR3 is TGCAGCGTCCCAGGGGGCGGCGATGGCTACACCTTC. Translation: CSVPGGGDGYTF. J is TRBJ1-2 and V is TRBV29-1; 8 bases fit TRBD1. Trimming cost V 6 bases and J 6 bases; bases outside gene matches: 6. The CDR3 totals 12 residues. Germline V CDR1 and CDR2: SQVTM, ANQGSEA.

The rearrangement uses TRBV7-9 and TRBJ1-2; 7 bases are a match to TRBD1. Germline CDR1 reads SEHNR; CDR2 reads FQNEAQ (reference sequence). With 1 base clipped from V and 4 bases from J, the junction kept 0 bases outside the gene matches. There are 13 residues in the CDR3. The CDR3 loop reads CASSLGQGYGYTF. As DNA, the CDR3 is TGTGCCAGCAGCTTAGGACAGGGCTATGGCTACACCTTC.

J is TRBJ1-2 and V is TRBV7-8; 7 nucleotides align to TRBD1. Trimming took 5 bases from V and 6 from J; bases not matched to a gene: 15. The CDR3 covers 16 residues. Germline V gene data show CDR1 as SGHVS and CDR2 as FQNEAQ. The CDR3 protein is CASSLLPEGQIDGYTF. CDR3 DNA: TGTGCCAGCAGCCTCCTACCGGAGGGACAGATTGATGGCTACACCTTC. Supplemented by reference TRBV7-8 and TRBJ1-2, the full variable domain reads GAGVSQSPRYKVAKRGQDVALRCDPISGHVSLFWYQQALGQGPEFLTYFQNEAQLDKSGLPSDRFFAERPEGSVSTLKIQRTQQEDSAVYLCASSLLPEGQIDGYTFGSGTRLTVV.

The rearrangement links TRBV18 to TRBJ2-7; 9 bases map to TRBD1. Germline CDR1 is KGHSH and CDR2 is LQKENI. The V segment lost 4 bases and the J segment 5 bases; nucleotides outside the gene matches: 12. The CDR3 has 16 amino acids. CDR3 sequence: CASSQSTGGKVNEQYF. In DNA, the CDR3 is TGTGCCAGCTCACAATCAACAGGGGGCAAGGTCAACGAGCAGTACTTC.

The chain carries TRBV5-4 and TRBJ1-6, with D perhaps matching TRBD1 (6 bases). Germline V lookup: CDR1 SGHNT, CDR2 YYREEE (reference sequence). CDR3 length equals 16 residues. Trimming took 4 bases from V and 0 from J, leaving 11 bases between them. CDR3: CASSRTGNSYNSPLHF. The CDR3 coding sequence is TGTGCCAGCAGCCGCACAGGGAACTCCTATAATTCACCCCTCCACTTT. Variable domain in full (rest from reference TRBV5-4 and TRBJ1-6): ETGVTQSPTHLIKTRGQQVTLRCSSQSGHNTVSWYQQALGQGPQFIFQYYREEENGRGNFPPRFSGLQFPNYSSELNVNALELDDSALYLCASSRTGNSYNSPLHFGNGTRLTVT.

This clone was observed a single time. The V call is TRBV27, the J call TRBJ1-4, with 8 positions matching TRBD1. This CDR3 has 15 amino acids. CDR1 MNHEY and CDR2 SMNVEV come from the germline V gene (reference sequence). Losses at the gene ends were 3 bases for V and 4 bases for J; bases not matched to a gene: 4. Here the CDR3 DNA reads TGTGCCAGCAGTTTCCAGGGGGCTGGTAATGAAAAACTGTTTTTT. Translating gives CASSFQGAGNEKLFF.